These T cell receptor beta chains were read from a single sample in a study of beta chain features in type 1 diabetes. Data came from immunoSEQ multiplex PCR; TCRdb stores just in-frame clones and leaves some out. Among roughly 250,000 clones, around 20% were seen once, and the ten largest hold 0.028%. Sequenced sample: naive CD4+ T cells from blood. These receptors were taken from a middle-aged woman with type 1 diabetes. Both conserved end residues are part of each CDR3. Each record gives: J gene, clone size, V gene, D gene, CDR3 DNA, CDR3 protein. D genes are given only for firm matches. The size field is filled for only some rows; it gives once, few, many or a size class.

>TRBJ1-2|few|TRBV29-1|.
TGCAGCGCCAAGGGAGGGAACTATGGCTACACCTTC
CSAKGGNYGYTF
>TRBJ2-1|few|TRBV18|.
TGTGCCAGCTCACCACCGATCCGGGAAGGCGAGCAGTTCTTC
CASSPPIREGEQFF
>TRBJ1-5|.|TRBV4-2|.
TGTGCCAGCAGCCAAATCGGGGGAGGTCAGCCCCAGCATTTT
CASSQIGGGQPQHF
>TRBJ1-1|.|TRBV10-3|TRBD1
TGTGCCATCAGGAAGGGGGCTAACACTGAAGCTTTCTTT
CAIRKGANTEAFF
>TRBJ2-5|.|TRBV4-1|TRBD1
TGCGCCAGCAGCCATGGTGACAGGGCTGTTCAGACCCAGTACTTC
CASSHGDRAVQTQYF
>TRBJ1-5|few|TRBV6-5|TRBD1
TGTGCCAGCAGGATGACAGGGAATCAGCCCCAGCATTTT
CASRMTGNQPQHF
>TRBJ2-5|few|TRBV5-1|.
TGCGCCAGCAGCCTCTCGGGGGACCGAGAGACCCAGTACTTC
CASSLSGDRETQYF
>TRBJ1-1|few|TRBV6-1|TRBD1
TGTGCCAGCAGTTCCGGGACAGCGAACACTGAAGCTTTCTTT
CASSSGTANTEAFF
>TRBJ1-5|.|TRBV7-9|.
TGTGCCAGCAGCTTAGATGAGGGGGGGACCTTCAATCAGCCCCAGCATTTT
CASSLDEGGTFNQPQHF
>TRBJ1-1|few|TRBV7-2|.
TGTGCCAGCAGCGTGGTGGGGGGCACTGAAGCTTTCTTT
CASSVVGGTEAFF
>TRBJ2-4|.|TRBV7-9|TRBD2
TGTGCCAGCAGCTTAGTCGGACTAGCGGGGCTTCCGAACTTC
CASSLVGLAGLPNF
>TRBJ2-5|.|TRBV28|.
TGTGCCAGTACCGAAGGGGGGGCGCAGGACCAGTACTTC
CASTEGGAQDQYF
>TRBJ2-7|.|TRBV18|.
TGTGCCAGCTCCAGGGCCACCCAGTCCTACGAGCAGTACTTC
CASSRATQSYEQYF
>TRBJ1-1|.|TRBV6-5|.
TGTGCCAGCAGCCCCCACAGGGAAACTGAAGCTTTCTTT
CASSPHRETEAFF
>TRBJ2-1|.|TRBV5-1|TRBD1
TGCGCCAGCAGCTTGGAGGGGGCCAGCAATGAGCAGTTCTTC
CASSLEGASNEQFF
>TRBJ2-2|.|TRBV7-2|.
TGTGCCAGCAGCCAACGCTCGGGAGTCACCGGGGAGCTGTTTTTT
CASSQRSGVTGELFF
>TRBJ1-6|.|TRBV28|.
TGTGCCAGCAGTTTAGGAGGCTCCCTCCACTTT
CASSLGGSLHF
>TRBJ2-1|.|TRBV5-1|.
TGCGCCAGCATCAGGGCTACTGCTGTCGGTGAGCAGTTCTTC
CASIRATAVGEQFF
>TRBJ2-4|few|TRBV5-1|.
TGCGCCAGCAGCCAGGACAGTAAAAACATTCAGTACTTC
CASSQDSKNIQYF
>TRBJ1-1|few|TRBV9|.
TGTGCCAGCAGCCTCCTTTCGGGGAGGTACACTGAAGCTTTCTTT
CASSLLSGRYTEAFF
>TRBJ2-2|.|TRBV7-7|TRBD1
TGTGCTAGCGGACAGGGGGCAAACGGGGAGCTGTTTTTT
CASGQGANGELFF
>TRBJ1-1|.|TRBV5-1|.
TGCGCCAGCAGCCCGCTTAACAGCATGAACACTGAAGCTTTCTTT
CASSPLNSMNTEAFF
>TRBJ2-3|few|TRBV11-2|.
TGTGCCAGCAGCTTAAGGGGAGGAGAAGATACGCAGTATTTT
CASSLRGGEDTQYF
>TRBJ1-2|.|TRBV15|TRBD1
TGTGCCACCAGCAGGGACAGGGGGGATTATGGCTACACCTTC
CATSRDRGDYGYTF
>TRBJ2-5|.|TRBV5-5|TRBD1
TGTGCCAGCAGCACCGGACAGGGTGGGGAGACCCAGTACTTC
CASSTGQGGETQYF
>TRBJ2-7|few|TRBV5-1|TRBD1
TGCGCCAGCAGCTCGGGACAGGGGGCGTACGAGCAGTACTTC
CASSSGQGAYEQYF
>TRBJ2-5|.|TRBV29-1|.
TGCAGCGTTGAAACAGGGCCTCAAGAGACCCAGTACTTC
CSVETGPQETQYF